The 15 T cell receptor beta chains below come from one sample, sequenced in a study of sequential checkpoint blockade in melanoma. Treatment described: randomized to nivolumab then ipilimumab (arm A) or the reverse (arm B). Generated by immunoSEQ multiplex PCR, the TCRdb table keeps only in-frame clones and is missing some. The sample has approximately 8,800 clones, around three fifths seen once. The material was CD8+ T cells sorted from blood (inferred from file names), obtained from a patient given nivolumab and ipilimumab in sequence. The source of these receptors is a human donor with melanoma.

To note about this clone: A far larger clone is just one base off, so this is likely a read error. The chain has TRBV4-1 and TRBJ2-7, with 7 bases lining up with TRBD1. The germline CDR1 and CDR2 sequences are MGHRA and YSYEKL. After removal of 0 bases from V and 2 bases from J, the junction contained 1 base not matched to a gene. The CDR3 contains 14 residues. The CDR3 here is CASSQETGPYEQYF. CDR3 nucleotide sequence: TGCGCCAGCAGCCAAGAGACAGGGCCCTACGAGCAGTACTTC.

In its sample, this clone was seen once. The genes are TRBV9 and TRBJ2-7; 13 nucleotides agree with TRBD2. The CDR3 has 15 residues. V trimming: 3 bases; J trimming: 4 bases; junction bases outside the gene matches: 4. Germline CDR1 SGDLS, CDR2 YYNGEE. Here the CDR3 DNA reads TGTGCCAGCAGCGGGGGACTAGCGGGGCAGTACGAGCAGTACTTC. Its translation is CASSGGLAGQYEQYF.

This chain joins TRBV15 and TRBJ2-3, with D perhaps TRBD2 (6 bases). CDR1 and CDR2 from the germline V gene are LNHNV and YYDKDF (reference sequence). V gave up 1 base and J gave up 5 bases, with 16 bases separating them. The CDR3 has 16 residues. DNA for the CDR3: TGTGCCACCAGCAGAGGACTAGGCCTGGGTGGAGATACGCAGTATTTT. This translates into CATSRGLGLGGDTQYF.

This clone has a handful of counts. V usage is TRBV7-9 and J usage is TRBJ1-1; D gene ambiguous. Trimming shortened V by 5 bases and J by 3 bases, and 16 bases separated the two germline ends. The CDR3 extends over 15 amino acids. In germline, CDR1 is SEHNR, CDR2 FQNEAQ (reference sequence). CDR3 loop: CASSLTVPGDTEAFF. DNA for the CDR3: TGTGCCAGCAGCCTCACCGTCCCCGGAGACACTGAAGCTTTCTTT.

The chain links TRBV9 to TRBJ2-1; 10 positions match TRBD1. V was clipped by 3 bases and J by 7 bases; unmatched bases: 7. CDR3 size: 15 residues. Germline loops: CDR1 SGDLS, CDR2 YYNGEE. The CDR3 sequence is CASSGDRGRVNEQFF. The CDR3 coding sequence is TGTGCCAGCAGCGGCGACAGGGGGCGCGTTAATGAGCAGTTCTTC.

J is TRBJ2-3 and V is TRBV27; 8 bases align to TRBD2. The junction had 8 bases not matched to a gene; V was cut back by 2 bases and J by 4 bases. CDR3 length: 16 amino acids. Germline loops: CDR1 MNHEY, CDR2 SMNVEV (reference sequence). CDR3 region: CASSLVGSGTSDTQYF. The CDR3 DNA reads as TGTGCCAGCAGTTTAGTAGGTAGCGGGACCTCAGATACGCAGTATTTT.

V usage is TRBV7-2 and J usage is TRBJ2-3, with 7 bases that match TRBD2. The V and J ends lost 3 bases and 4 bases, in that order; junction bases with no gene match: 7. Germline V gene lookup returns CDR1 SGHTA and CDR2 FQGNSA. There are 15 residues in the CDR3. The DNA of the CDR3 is TGTGCCAGCAGCTTGAGTCGGGGGGAGGCAGATACGCAGTATTTT. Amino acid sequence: CASSLSRGEADTQYF.

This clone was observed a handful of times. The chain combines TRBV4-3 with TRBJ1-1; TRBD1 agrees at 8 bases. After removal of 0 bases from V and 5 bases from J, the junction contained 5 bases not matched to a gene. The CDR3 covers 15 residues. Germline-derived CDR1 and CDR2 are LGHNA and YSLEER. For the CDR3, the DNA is TGCGCCAGCAGCCAAGAGGACAGGGAGGGGACTGAAGCTTTCTTT. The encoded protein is CASSQEDREGTEAFF.

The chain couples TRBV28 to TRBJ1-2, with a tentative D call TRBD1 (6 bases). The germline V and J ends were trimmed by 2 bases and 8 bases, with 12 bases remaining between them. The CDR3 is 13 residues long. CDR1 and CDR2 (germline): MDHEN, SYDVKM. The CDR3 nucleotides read TGTGCCAGCAGTTTAAAACAGGGCCAAGGCTACACCTTC. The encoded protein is CASSLKQGQGYTF.

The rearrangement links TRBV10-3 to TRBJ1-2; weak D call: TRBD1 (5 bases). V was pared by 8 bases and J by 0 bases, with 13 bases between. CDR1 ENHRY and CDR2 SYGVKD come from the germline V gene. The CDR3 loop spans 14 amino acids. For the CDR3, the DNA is TGTGCCATCCCCTCGACAGATGCTAACTATGGCTACACCTTC. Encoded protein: CAIPSTDANYGYTF.

The CDR3 protein is CASSSASGYNEQFF. The DNA of the CDR3 is TGCGCCAGCAGTTCGGCTAGCGGTTACAATGAGCAGTTCTTC. The gene calls are TRBV10-1 and TRBJ2-1, with TRBD2 identical over 7 bases. Trimming at V came to 5 bases and at J to 4 bases, leaving 5 bases not matched to a gene. Germline V gene lookup returns CDR1 WNHNN and CDR2 SYGVQD (reference sequence). This CDR3 has 14 amino acids.

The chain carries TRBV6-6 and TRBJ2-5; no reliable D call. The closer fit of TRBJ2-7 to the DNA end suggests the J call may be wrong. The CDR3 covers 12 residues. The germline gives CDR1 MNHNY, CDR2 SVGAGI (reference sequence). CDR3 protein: CASSYEADEQYF. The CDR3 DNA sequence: TGTGCCAGCAGTTACGAGGCAGACGAGCAGTACTTC.

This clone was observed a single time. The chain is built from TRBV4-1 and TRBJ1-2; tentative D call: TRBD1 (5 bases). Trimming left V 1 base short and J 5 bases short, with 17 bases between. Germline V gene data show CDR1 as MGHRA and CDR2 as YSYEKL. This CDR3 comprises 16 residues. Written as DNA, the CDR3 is TGCGCCAGCAGCCAAGTCCTGGGAGGGGCACCTTATGGCTACACCTTC. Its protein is CASSQVLGGAPYGYTF.

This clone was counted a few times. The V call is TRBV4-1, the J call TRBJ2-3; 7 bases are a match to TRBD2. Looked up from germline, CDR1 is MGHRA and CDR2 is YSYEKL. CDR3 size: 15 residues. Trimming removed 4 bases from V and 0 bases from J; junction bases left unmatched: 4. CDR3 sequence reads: CASSLRAGSTDTQYF. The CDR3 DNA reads TGCGCCAGCAGCCTCCGAGCGGGGAGCACAGATACGCAGTATTTT.

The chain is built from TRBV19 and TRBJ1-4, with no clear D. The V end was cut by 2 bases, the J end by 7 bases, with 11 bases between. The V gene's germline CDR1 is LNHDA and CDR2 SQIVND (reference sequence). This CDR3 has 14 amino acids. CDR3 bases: TGTGCCAGTAGTATAAGTGGTTCAGGTGAAAAACTGTTTTTT. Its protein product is CASSISGSGEKLFF.